This T cell receptor (beta chain) was recovered during a study of blood T cell repertoires in COVID-19. Overall study context: The samples span acute and convalescent COVID-19 from the United States, Italy and Spain.

Trimming removed 3 bases at V and 8 bases at J, with 11 bases between. Germline V CDR1 and CDR2: SGDLS, YYNGEE. The CDR3 totals 13 residues. Original processing methods: Estimation of nucleated cell counts was performed using reference gene primer amplification. Generated by immunoSEQ multiplex PCR, the TCRdb table keeps only in-frame clones and is missing some. That table gives V, J and clone size, and the DNA gave D and trimming. The sample lists 250,000 to 300,000 clones; approximately 85% were seen once. The rearrangement joins TRBV9 to TRBJ2-2; TRBD1 is a possible D gene (5 bases). The sample taken for sequencing was peripheral blood. The origin of this receptor is a woman aged 70-85 years with acute or convalescent COVID-19. The CDR3 sequence: CASSGQPVGELFF. The CDR3 nucleotides read TGTGCCAGCAGCGGACAGCCAGTTGGGGAGCTGTTTTTT.